Listed below are T cell receptor beta chains from one sample, sequenced in a study of shared clonotypes between healthy human individuals. The repertoire was sequenced with immunoSEQ multiplex PCR; TCRdb's copy has only in-frame clones and lacks some. Among millions of clones listed, approximately 95% were seen once. Input material: naive CD4+ T cells from PBMCs. The receptor set was obtained from a man aged 18 to 35 in good health. Some clones in this sample may be carry-over from other donors' samples. Each CDR3 is given with its conserved first and last residue. The D gene is left open where the match is weak. Clone size appears in some rows only: once, few, many, or a class for an expanded clone.

clone size | D gene | J gene | V gene | CDR3 DNA | CDR3 protein
NA | NA | TRBJ1-1 | TRBV2 | TGTGCCAGCAGTCAAGGGATAGCCGAAGCTTTCTTT | CASSQGIAEAFF
NA | NA | TRBJ1-1 | TRBV6-1 | TGTGCCAGCAGTGAAGATCGGCGTCGCTTT | CASSEDRRRF
NA | TRBD2 | TRBJ2-2 | TRBV11-2 | TGTGCCAGCAGCTTACCCCAGCGGGAGGTCACCGGGGAGCTGTTTTTT | CASSLPQREVTGELFF
NA | NA | TRBJ2-7 | TRBV21-1 | TGTGCCAGCAGCAAAGAGCGGGGGGACAGCTACTACGAGCAGTACTTC | CASSKERGDSYYEQYF
NA | NA | TRBJ1-2 | TRBV28 | TGTGCCAGCAGCCTGGGGGGTGCAAGTTCTGGCTATGGCTACACCTTC | CASSLGGASSGYGYTF
once | NA | TRBJ1-2 | TRBV28 | TGTGCCAGCAGTTTAGAGAGACCTAACTATGGCTACACCTTC | CASSLERPNYGYTF
NA | NA | TRBJ2-6 | TRBV7-2 | TGTGCCAGCAGCCGCTTCGGGCAGGGCTACTCTGGGGCCAACGTCCTGACTTTC | CASSRFGQGYSGANVLTF
NA | NA | TRBJ1-2 | TRBV18 | TGTGCCAGCTCACCACTGGACGTAGACTATGGCTACACCTTC | CASSPLDVDYGYTF
NA | TRBD1 | TRBJ1-1 | TRBV2 | TGTGCCAGCAGGACGGACAGGGGAGGCACTGAAGCTTTCTTT | CASRTDRGGTEAFF
few | TRBD1 | TRBJ1-2 | TRBV18 | TGTGCCAGCTCACCACCGGGCAGGGGGTATGGCTACACCTTC | CASSPPGRGYGYTF
NA | NA | TRBJ2-1 | TRBV5-8 | TGTGCCAGCACACACCCCCCGGGTCGGTCCCCCTCCTTGGGGTTCTTC | CASTHPPGRSPSLGFF
NA | NA | TRBJ2-2 | TRBV5-1 | TGCGCCAGCAGCTTGTCAGGGGTGTTATCCGGGGAGCTGTTTTTT | CASSLSGVLSGELFF
NA | NA | TRBJ2-7 | TRBV4-2 | TGTGCCAGCAGCCAAGGAACTAGAGACTACGAGCAGTACTTC | CASSQGTRDYEQYF